These T cell receptor beta chains were read from a single sample in a study of beta chain features in type 1 diabetes. Here immunoSEQ multiplex PCR was the method, and the copy in TCRdb shows in-frame clones only, minus some. The sample consists of 970,000 or so clones, 15% to 20% of them appearing once. The specimen sequenced was naive CD4+ T cells from blood. The source of these receptors is a woman aged 18-35 years in good health. Each CDR3 is given with its conserved first and last residue. A D gene is named only where the DNA matches it firmly. Size tells how often a clone was seen (once, few, many) or the class of an expanded clone, and some rows leave it out.

>TRBV10-3|few|TRBD1|TRBJ2-4
TGTGCCATCAGTGAGGCCGGGACAGAAAACATTCAGTACTTC
CAISEAGTENIQYF
>TRBV29-1|few|NA|TRBJ2-3
TGCAGCGTTGAAACAGATACGCAGTATTTT
CSVETDTQYF
>TRBV29-1|NA|NA|TRBJ2-7
TGCAGCGTTTTGACCCGGACCTACGAGCAGTACTTC
CSVLTRTYEQYF
>TRBV4-2|NA|NA|TRBJ2-1
TGTGCCAGCAGCCTGCGGGCGGACTCCTACAATGAGCAGTTCTTC
CASSLRADSYNEQFF
>TRBV18|few|NA|TRBJ2-1
TGTGCCAGCTCACATAAGGACGGCTCATTATCCTACAATGAGCAGTTCTTC
CASSHKDGSLSYNEQFF
>TRBV27|NA|NA|TRBJ2-5
TGTGCCAGCAGTTCCTCCTACAGGAGGGAGACCCAGTACTTC
CASSSSYRRETQYF
>TRBV28|NA|NA|TRBJ1-2
TGTGCCAGCAAAAAACAGGGCGTTGGCTATGGCTACACCTTC
CASKKQGVGYGYTF
>TRBV4-2|few|TRBD1|TRBJ2-7
TGTGCCAGCAGCCAGGCAAAGACAGGGGCCTACGAGCAGTACTTC
CASSQAKTGAYEQYF
>TRBV7-9|few|TRBD2|TRBJ2-2
TGTGCCAGCAGCAACTTACTAGCGGGAGATAACACCGGGGAGCTGTTTTTT
CASSNLLAGDNTGELFF
>TRBV4-3|NA|NA|TRBJ2-1
TGCGCCAGCAGCCAGGGTCTAGGTTTCTCCTACAATGAGCAGTTCTTC
CASSQGLGFSYNEQFF
>TRBV5-6|few|NA|TRBJ2-7
TGTGCCAGCAGCTTGGACAGGACCTACGAGCAGTACTTC
CASSLDRTYEQYF
>TRBV5-4|few|NA|TRBJ1-4
TGTGCCAGCAGCCCCGCGGGGGCTTTAGATGAAAAACTGTTTTTT
CASSPAGALDEKLFF
>TRBV27|few|NA|TRBJ2-3
TGTGCCAGCAGTTCCCTCGGGGGACGACTGGTAACAGATACGCAGTATTTT
CASSSLGGRLVTDTQYF
>TRBV10-3|NA|TRBD2|TRBJ2-2
TGTGCCATCAATAAAAAGCGGGAGGCAACCGGGGAGCTGTTTTTT
CAINKKREATGELFF
>TRBV7-9|NA|TRBD2|TRBJ2-7
TGTGCCAGCAGCTTAGCGGGAGGGAACCCCTACGAGCAGTACTTC
CASSLAGGNPYEQYF
>TRBV18|few|NA|TRBJ2-2
TGTGCCAGCTCACGAATACGGAGAAGAGCCAAGATCACCGGGGAGCTGTTTTTT
CASSRIRRRAKITGELFF
>TRBV2|NA|TRBD2|TRBJ2-5
TGTGCCAGCAGTGTTAGCGGGAGGGAGACCCAGTACTTC
CASSVSGRETQYF
>TRBV6-5|few|NA|TRBJ2-4
TGTGCCAGCAGGAGGGACCGGGGTCATCAGTACTTC
CASRRDRGHQYF
>TRBV18|NA|NA|TRBJ2-7
TGTGCCAGCTCACCCCAATCGGGCGACATCGAGCAGTACTTC
CASSPQSGDIEQYF
>TRBV2|NA|NA|TRBJ2-7
TGTGCCAGCAGTGTGACATCCTACGAGCAGTACTTC
CASSVTSYEQYF
>TRBV28|NA|NA|TRBJ1-1
TGTGCCAGCAGTTTATTGAACACTGAAGCTTTCTTT
CASSLLNTEAFF
>TRBV28|NA|NA|TRBJ2-3
TGTGCCAGCAGTAGTGGCGGGATCCACACAGATACGCAGTATTTT
CASSSGGIHTDTQYF
>TRBV28|NA|NA|TRBJ2-7
TGTGCCAGCAGTTTAATTGCAGGGATTCCCTACGAGCAGTACTTC
CASSLIAGIPYEQYF
>TRBV5-1|NA|TRBD2|TRBJ2-1
TGCGCCAGCAGCTTGGCACCGACTAGCGGGAGGGCCTATGAGCAGTTCTTC
CASSLAPTSGRAYEQFF
>TRBV27|few|NA|TRBJ1-2
TGTGCCAGCAGTTTCTCTCGGGCGGGTGGCTACACCTTC
CASSFSRAGGYTF
>TRBV13|NA|NA|TRBJ2-7
TGTGCCAGCAGCCGCTCCTACGAGCAGTACTTC
CASSRSYEQYF
>TRBV10-3|few|TRBD1|TRBJ2-7
TGTGCCATCAGTGAGTTGACAGGGGGCTCCTACGAGCAGTACTTC
CAISELTGGSYEQYF
>TRBV4-2|NA|NA|TRBJ2-3
TGTGCCAGCAGCCCTAATGACGGGTACACAGATACGCAGTATTTT
CASSPNDGYTDTQYF
>TRBV25-1|NA|NA|TRBJ1-1
TGTGCCTGTTTAGGGAGACGGAACACTGAAGCTTTCTTT
CACLGRRNTEAFF
>TRBV5-1|few|TRBD1|TRBJ2-2
TGCGCCAGCAGCCTCGGGACAGCGCACACCGGGGAGCTGTTTTTT
CASSLGTAHTGELFF
>TRBV5-4|NA|TRBD1|TRBJ2-7
TGTGCCAGCAGCCTGTGGAGGACAGGGAGCTCCTACGAGCAGTACTTC
CASSLWRTGSSYEQYF
>TRBV2|NA|NA|TRBJ1-3
TGTGCCAGCAGACAGAGCTCTGGAAACACCATATATTTT
CASRQSSGNTIYF